These T cell receptor beta chains were read from a single sample in a study of shared clonotypes between healthy human individuals. The data were produced by immunoSEQ multiplex PCR, yet TCRdb's version contains in-frame clones alone and is incomplete. The repertoire holds millions of clones, about 95% seen once, with about 1.1% in the top ten. The sequencing input was naive CD8+ T cells sorted from blood. Receptors were obtained from a man younger than 30 in good health. Each CDR3 is given with its conserved first and last residue. D genes are given only for firm matches. Part of the rows lack a size; the others show once, few, many or a class for expanded clones.

j_call,d_call,clone_size,v_call,cdr3_nt,cdr3_aa
TRBJ2-1,TRBD1,-,TRBV27,TGTGCCAGCAGTTTATTGACAGGGGGCAACAATGAGCAGTTCTTC,CASSLLTGGNNEQFF
TRBJ1-5,-,-,TRBV21-1,TGTGCCAGCAGCAAAGTGGGGCGAAATCAGCCCCAGCATTTT,CASSKVGRNQPQHF
TRBJ2-1,TRBD2,-,TRBV30,TGTGCCTGCCACCAGCGGGACCAAGCCTACAATGAGCAGTTCTTC,CACHQRDQAYNEQFF
TRBJ2-7,-,once,TRBV7-9,TGTGCCAGCAGCTTTTGGGACCTAGAATACTACGAGCAGTACTTC,CASSFWDLEYYEQYF
TRBJ2-7,-,-,TRBV5-5,TGTGCCAGCAGCTTGGCCAACCGCCCCGAGGAGTACTTC,CASSLANRPEEYF
TRBJ2-1,-,-,TRBV4-1,TGCGCCAGCCACGGAGACGGGGCGGATGAGCAGTTCTTC,CASHGDGADEQFF
TRBJ2-7,-,-,TRBV4-1,TGCGCCAGCAGCCAAGGTATCGCGGGGACCTACGAGCAGTACTTC,CASSQGIAGTYEQYF
TRBJ1-2,TRBD1,-,TRBV9,TGTGCCAGCAGCGTAGCGGGACAGGGAAAACGGGTCGGCTACACCTTC,CASSVAGQGKRVGYTF
TRBJ1-1,-,-,TRBV7-7,TGTGCTAGCAGCTTTGGGATGAACACTGAAGCTTTCTTT,CASSFGMNTEAFF
TRBJ1-2,TRBD1,-,TRBV5-1,TGCGCCAGCAGCTTTTCGACAGGGGATTCCTATGGCTACACCTTC,CASSFSTGDSYGYTF
TRBJ1-2,-,once,TRBV5-4,TGTGCCAGCAGCTTTACGGGCGCGGAGGGCTACACCTTC,CASSFTGAEGYTF
TRBJ1-5,-,-,TRBV10-1,TGCGCCAGCAGTGGAGACAATCAGCCCCAGCATTTT,CASSGDNQPQHF
TRBJ1-1,TRBD1,-,TRBV25-1,TGTGCCAGCAGCACCGGACAGGTCCACTCTTTCTTT,CASSTGQVHSFF
TRBJ2-2,TRBD1,-,TRBV6-5,TGTGCCAGCAGCCGGGACAGGGGGATCTCCGGGGAGCTGTTTTTT,CASSRDRGISGELFF
TRBJ2-3,TRBD2,-,TRBV5-4,TGTGCCAGCATCGGGGACTTAAGCGGGAGGGATACGCAGTATTTT,CASIGDLSGRDTQYF
TRBJ2-3,TRBD2,-,TRBV5-1,TGCGCCAGCAGCTTGGAGTCTAGCGGGGGCACAGATACGCAGTATTTT,CASSLESSGGTDTQYF
TRBJ1-4,-,once,TRBV5-8,TGTGCCAGCATAGTCCGGGAGAGCAATGAAAAACTGTTTTTT,CASIVRESNEKLFF
TRBJ1-2,-,-,TRBV5-1,TGCGCCAGCAGCTCGGGGGACACGTCCTATGGCTACACCTTC,CASSSGDTSYGYTF
TRBJ1-2,-,few,TRBV30,TGTGCCTGGGTGACCGACGGCATTTACTATGGCTACACCTTC,CAWVTDGIYYGYTF
TRBJ2-5,-,-,TRBV28,TGTGCCAGCATGGGGCTGGAGACCCAGTACTTC,CASMGLETQYF
TRBJ1-3,-,-,TRBV5-6,TGTGCCAGCAGCCGCACAGGCTCTGGAAACACCATATATTTT,CASSRTGSGNTIYF
TRBJ2-7,TRBD2,-,TRBV10-3,TGTGCCATCAGTGGGTTAGCGGGAGGCTACGAGCAGTACTTC,CAISGLAGGYEQYF
TRBJ1-5,-,-,TRBV30,TGTGCCTGGAGTGACACAGGGCATCAGCCCCAGCATTTT,CAWSDTGHQPQHF
TRBJ2-7,-,-,TRBV5-4,TGTGCCAGCAGCAACCGGGACGGGAACTACGAGCAGTACTTC,CASSNRDGNYEQYF
TRBJ1-2,-,-,TRBV29-1,TGCAGCGTTGCCAGCGGGGGGGACTATGGCTACACCTTC,CSVASGGDYGYTF
TRBJ2-7,TRBD1,-,TRBV6-1,TGTGCCAGCAAGGACAGGGGGGGCTACGAGCAGTACTTC,CASKDRGGYEQYF
TRBJ2-5,-,-,TRBV6-5,TGTGCCAGCAGCATAGCAGGGGTTGAGACCCAGTACTTC,CASSIAGVETQYF
TRBJ2-1,-,-,TRBV27,TGTGCCAGCACCGTCAGTGCTTCGGGAAATGAGCAGTTCTTC,CASTVSASGNEQFF
TRBJ2-7,TRBD1,-,TRBV5-6,TGTGCCAGCAGCTTGGGACCCATGGACAGGGTCTTCGTCCACGAGCAGTACTTC,CASSLGPMDRVFVHEQYF
TRBJ2-7,TRBD2,-,TRBV5-6,TGTGCCAGCAGCTTCGGGGGGTTCACCTACGAGCAGTACTTC,CASSFGGFTYEQYF
TRBJ1-2,-,-,TRBV5-1,TGCGCCAGCAGCTTGGACAGGGGCTACACCTTC,CASSLDRGYTF
TRBJ2-3,TRBD1,-,TRBV13,TGTGCCAGCAGCCCCACGGGACAGGGTTGGGATACGCAGTATTTT,CASSPTGQGWDTQYF
TRBJ2-1,TRBD1,once,TRBV27,TGTGCCAGCAGTTACAGGGGGCACTACAATGAGCAGTTCTTC,CASSYRGHYNEQFF
TRBJ1-2,-,-,TRBV7-2,TGTGCCAGCACCCCCAGGGATAGTTATGGCTACACCTTC,CASTPRDSYGYTF
TRBJ1-2,TRBD1,-,TRBV4-1,TGCGCCAGCAGCCAAGATCCAGGGGGGGATGCTAACTATGGCTACACCTTC,CASSQDPGGDANYGYTF
TRBJ2-7,TRBD2,-,TRBV2,TGTGCCAGCAGTGAAGGGGGAGGGACCTACGAGCAGTACTTC,CASSEGGGTYEQYF
TRBJ2-1,-,-,TRBV2,TGTGCCAGCAGTGAAACACTAGACTCCTACAATGAGCAGTTCTTC,CASSETLDSYNEQFF
TRBJ2-2,-,-,TRBV9,TGTGCCAGCAGCCTCATGGCGACCGGGGAGCTGTTTTTT,CASSLMATGELFF
TRBJ1-4,-,once,TRBV21-1,TGTGCCAGCAGCAATCCCGACAGACCTTACCCCAAACTGTTTTTT,CASSNPDRPYPKLFF
TRBJ2-7,-,-,TRBV2,TGTGCCAGCAGACAGAGCTACGAGCAGTACTTC,CASRQSYEQYF
TRBJ2-3,TRBD1,-,TRBV27,TGTGCCAGCAGTCCCAGCCAGGGGGAATTAACAGATACGCAGTATTTT,CASSPSQGELTDTQYF
TRBJ2-7,-,-,TRBV30,TGTGCCTGGAGTGTAAAAACAGTCTCCTACGAGCAGTACTTC,CAWSVKTVSYEQYF
TRBJ2-3,-,-,TRBV4-1,TGCGCCAGCAGCCAAGTCTACGGTGGGGGCACAGATACGCAGTATTTT,CASSQVYGGGTDTQYF
TRBJ2-7,-,-,TRBV7-9,TGTGCCAGCAGCTTAGAAGGACACCTTGCCTACGAGCAGTACTTC,CASSLEGHLAYEQYF
TRBJ2-1,-,-,TRBV9,TGTGCCAGCAGTTTCGGGACATCCAACAATGAGCAGTTCTTC,CASSFGTSNNEQFF